A selection of T cell receptor beta chains follows, all from one sample in a study of T cells expressing NK-cell markers. TCRdb reprocessed the 5' RACE reads and keeps a single row for each CDR3 protein, giving no DNA. This table lists about 260,000 distinct CDR3 sequences. The sequenced sample consisted of blood T cells: a sorted CD56 or NKG2C T cell subset, CD4+ or CD8+ T cells, or bulk PBMC T cells (not recorded which). The receptors here all came from a woman aged 18 to 75 in good health. Each CDR3 is given with its conserved first and last residue. Rows give clone size only sometimes, using once, few, many, or a class for an expanded clone.

j_call | clone_size | v_call | cdr3_aa
TRBJ2-1 | NA | TRBV12-3/TRBV12-4 | CASSPGSGTQFF
TRBJ2-1 | NA | TRBV28 | CASSLAGEQFF
TRBJ1-1 | NA | TRBV12-3/TRBV12-4 | CASSMGWHTEAFF
TRBJ2-7 | NA | TRBV7-2 | CASSLGTSTAYEQYF
TRBJ1-4 | NA | TRBV20-1 | CSANDQGAGEKLFF
TRBJ2-3 | NA | TRBV6-2/TRBV6-3 | CASRRSGGPDTQYF
TRBJ2-3 | NA | TRBV20-1 | CSAPSELQDTQYF
TRBJ2-1 | medium-sized | TRBV9 | CASSVEEGYNEQFF
TRBJ2-1 | NA | TRBV30 | CAWSSGSGAYNEQFF
TRBJ2-7 | NA | TRBV21-1 | CASSKGLAGVSASYEQYF
TRBJ2-3 | NA | TRBV11-3 | CASSNSGSGTDTQYF
TRBJ1-5 | NA | TRBV6-2/TRBV6-3 | CASRRRDSSNQPQHF
TRBJ1-1 | NA | TRBV5-5 | CASSLSSRTEAFF
TRBJ2-1 | NA | TRBV7-3 | CASSFRPRRTDEQFF
TRBJ2-3 | NA | TRBV9 | CASSPRWGNTDTQYF
TRBJ2-4 | NA | TRBV12-3/TRBV12-4 | CASTDGQGRKNIQYF
TRBJ2-1 | NA | TRBV4-3 | CASGATGTSGVSNEQFF